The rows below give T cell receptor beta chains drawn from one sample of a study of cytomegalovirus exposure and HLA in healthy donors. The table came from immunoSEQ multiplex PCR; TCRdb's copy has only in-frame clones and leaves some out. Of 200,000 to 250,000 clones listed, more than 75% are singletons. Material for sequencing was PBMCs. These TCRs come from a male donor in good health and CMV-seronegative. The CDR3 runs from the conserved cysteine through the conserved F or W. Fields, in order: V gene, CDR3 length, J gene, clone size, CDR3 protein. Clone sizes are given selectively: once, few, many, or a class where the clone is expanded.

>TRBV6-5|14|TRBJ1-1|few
CASSPPEGGTEAFF
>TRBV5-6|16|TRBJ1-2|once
CASSSPGTGERYGYTF
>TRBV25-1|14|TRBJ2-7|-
CASSEIAGGYEQYF
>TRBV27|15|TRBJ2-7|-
CASSLIGRGAHEQYF
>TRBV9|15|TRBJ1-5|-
CASSDSDRSNQPQHF
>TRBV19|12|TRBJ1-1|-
CASRWQGTEAFF
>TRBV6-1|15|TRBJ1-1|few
CASMNDRGLNTEAFF
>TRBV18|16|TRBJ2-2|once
CASSPAGHSNTGELFF
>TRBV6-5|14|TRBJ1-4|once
CASSRGQGAEKLFF
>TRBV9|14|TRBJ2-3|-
CASSLTTGGETQYF
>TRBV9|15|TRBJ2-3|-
CASSVGADSTDTQYF
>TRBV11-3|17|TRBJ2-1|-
CASSPRQLAGAGNEQFF
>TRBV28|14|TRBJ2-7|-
CASSSGGPPYEQYF
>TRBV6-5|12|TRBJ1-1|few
CATGTGGIEAFF
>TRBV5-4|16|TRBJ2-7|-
CASSSGLAGNLDEQYF
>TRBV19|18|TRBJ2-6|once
CASSLGTGPNSGANVLTF
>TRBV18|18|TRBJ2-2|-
CASSPTYVREGQAGELFF
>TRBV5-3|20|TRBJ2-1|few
CARSLISGLAGKSSYNEQFF
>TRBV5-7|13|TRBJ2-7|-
CASSFQRGYEQYF
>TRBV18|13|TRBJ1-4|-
CASSPGSNEKLFF
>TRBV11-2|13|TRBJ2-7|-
CASRGGSYHEQYF
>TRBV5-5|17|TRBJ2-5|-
CASSPAGLAELWETQYF
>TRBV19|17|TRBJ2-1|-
CASSIETGLAGANEQFF
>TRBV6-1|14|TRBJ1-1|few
CASIYQGLNTEAFF
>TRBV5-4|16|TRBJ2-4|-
CASSLGGVRGRNIQYF
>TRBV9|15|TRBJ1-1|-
CASSGTSAGNTEAFF
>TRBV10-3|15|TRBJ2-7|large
CAINDPTGGSYEQYF
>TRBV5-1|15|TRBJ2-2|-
CASSTELGVPGELFF
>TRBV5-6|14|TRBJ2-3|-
CASNRLAGTDTQYF
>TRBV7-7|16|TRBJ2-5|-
CASSLGDLLGRETQYF
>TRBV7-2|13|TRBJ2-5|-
CASESNGGETQYF
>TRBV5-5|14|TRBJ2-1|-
CASSPGTGLSEQFF
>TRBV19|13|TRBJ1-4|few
CASSIMSSSKLFF
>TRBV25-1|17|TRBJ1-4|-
CASSEWGRGVANEKLFF
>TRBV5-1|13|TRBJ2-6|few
CASSLERDTPRTF
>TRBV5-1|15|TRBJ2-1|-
CASSSQGSSYNEQFF
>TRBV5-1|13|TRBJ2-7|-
CASSLTVSGEQYF
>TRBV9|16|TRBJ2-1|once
CASSPDLAGVVDEQFF
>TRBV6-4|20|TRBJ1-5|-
CASSAPLTCWTGVSNQPQHF
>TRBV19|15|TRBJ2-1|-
CASSSSGRSHNEQFF
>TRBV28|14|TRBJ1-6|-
CASSRGQGNSPLHF
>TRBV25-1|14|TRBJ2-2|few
CASSGREVAGELFF
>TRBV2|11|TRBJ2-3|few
CASRETDTQYF
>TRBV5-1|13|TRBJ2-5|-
CASSFGSQETQYF
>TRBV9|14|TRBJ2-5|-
CASSVVGREETQYF
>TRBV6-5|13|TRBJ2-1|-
CASSHDSYNEQFF
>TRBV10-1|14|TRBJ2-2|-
CASSEGGDTGELFF
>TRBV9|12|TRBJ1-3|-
CASSDRGDTIYF
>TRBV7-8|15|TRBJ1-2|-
CASTLSPGQGNGYTF
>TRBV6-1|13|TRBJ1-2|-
CASSETGGYGYTF